Listed below are T cell receptor beta chains from one sample, sequenced in a study of shared clonotypes between healthy human individuals. This table comes from immunoSEQ multiplex PCR, and its TCRdb copy is limited to in-frame clones, with some not included. In the table there are a few hundred thousand clones, 95% to 98% of which are singletons. The specimen sequenced was naive CD4+ T cells sorted from blood. Receptor source: a woman aged 25 to 39 in good health. Each CDR3 is given with its conserved first and last residue. A D gene is named only where the DNA matches it firmly. Clone size is shown for a subset of rows, as once, few, many or a class of expanded clone.

v_call	clone_size	j_call	d_call	cdr3_aa	cdr3_nt
TRBV7-9	NA	TRBJ1-5	TRBD1	CASSQTGAVSNQPQHF	TGTGCCAGCAGCCAAACAGGGGCGGTCAGCAATCAGCCCCAGCATTTT
TRBV9	once	TRBJ2-5	TRBD1	CASSPQGAGETQYF	TGTGCCAGCAGCCCACAGGGGGCGGGGGAGACCCAGTACTTC
TRBV25-1	NA	TRBJ2-1	TRBD2	CASSDSGTGGLAGGEQFF	TGTGCCAGCAGTGATTCCGGGACAGGGGGACTAGCGGGAGGTGAGCAGTTCTTC
TRBV18	NA	TRBJ2-7	NA	CASSPPGVSYEQYF	TGTGCCAGCTCCCCTCCCGGGGTCTCCTACGAGCAGTACTTC
TRBV18	NA	TRBJ2-2	NA	CASSPLPNTGELFF	TGTGCCAGCTCACCACTACCGAACACCGGGGAGCTGTTTTTT
TRBV28	once	TRBJ2-3	NA	CASTPGYTDTQYF	TGTGCCAGCACCCCGGGTTACACAGATACGCAGTATTTT
TRBV10-3	NA	TRBJ2-5	NA	CATLGGWQETQYF	TGTGCCACCCTAGGGGGTTGGCAAGAGACCCAGTACTTC
TRBV30	NA	TRBJ1-6	NA	CAWSTAGTSSYNSPLHF	TGTGCCTGGAGTACGGCAGGCACTAGCTCCTATAATTCACCCCTCCACTTT
TRBV27	NA	TRBJ2-7	NA	CASGTGNSYEYF	TGTGCCAGCGGAACGGGTAACTCCTACGAGTACTTC
TRBV19	NA	TRBJ1-5	TRBD1	CASSGTDDQPQHF	TGTGCCAGTTCCGGGACAGACGATCAGCCCCAGCATTTT
TRBV7-9	NA	TRBJ1-5	NA	CASSLAGGQPQHF	TGTGCCAGCAGCTTAGCCGGGGGCCAGCCCCAGCATTTT
TRBV28	NA	TRBJ1-4	TRBD1	CASSPLWQGVGSEKLFF	TGTGCCAGCAGTCCCCTGTGGCAGGGGGTAGGTAGTGAAAAACTGTTTTTT
TRBV21-1	NA	TRBJ2-5	NA	CASRGGETQYF	TGTGCCAGCAGGGGGGGAGAGACCCAGTACTTC
TRBV28	NA	TRBJ2-6	NA	CASNWGTSGANVLTF	TGTGCCAGCAACTGGGGGACCTCTGGGGCCAACGTCCTGACTTTC
TRBV28	NA	TRBJ2-1	TRBD2	CASSLGAGQGGPRAYNEQFF	TGTGCCAGCAGTTTAGGAGCGGGGCAGGGCGGCCCTCGAGCCTACAATGAGCAGTTCTTC
TRBV5-4	NA	TRBJ1-3	NA	CASSLPGAGNTIYF	TGTGCCAGCAGCCTTCCAGGGGCCGGAAACACCATATATTTT
TRBV18	NA	TRBJ2-7	NA	CASSRLGREQYF	TGTGCCAGCTCACGACTGGGGCGGGAGCAGTACTTC
TRBV9	NA	TRBJ2-5	TRBD1	CASSRQGRETQYF	TGTGCCAGCAGCAGACAGGGGCGGGAGACCCAGTACTTC
TRBV6-1	once	TRBJ1-1	NA	CASSAFSGNTEAFF	TGTGCCAGCAGTGCATTTTCAGGGAACACTGAAGCTTTCTTT
TRBV5-6	NA	TRBJ2-7	NA	CASSLNSYEQYF	TGTGCCAGCAGCTTGAACAGCTACGAGCAGTACTTC
TRBV10-3	NA	TRBJ2-3	TRBD2	CAITDPGLASDTQYF	TGTGCCATCACCGATCCGGGACTAGCGTCAGATACGCAGTATTTT
TRBV27	once	TRBJ1-1	TRBD1	CASSPDRVNTEAFF	TGTGCCAGCAGCCCAGACAGGGTAAACACTGAAGCTTTCTTT
TRBV2	NA	TRBJ2-1	TRBD2	CASRIKLAGGTYNEQFF	TGTGCCAGCAGGATAAAACTAGCGGGAGGCACCTACAATGAGCAGTTCTTC
TRBV28	once	TRBJ2-7	TRBD1	CASRPRDRDHEQYF	TGTGCCAGCAGGCCCCGGGACAGGGATCACGAGCAGTACTTC
TRBV29-1	NA	TRBJ1-4	NA	CSAGQEINEKLFF	TGCAGCGCCGGGCAGGAGATTAATGAAAAACTGTTTTTT
TRBV6-1	NA	TRBJ1-5	TRBD1	CASSGQGIGNQPQHF	TGTGCCAGCAGTGGACAGGGGATCGGCAATCAGCCCCAGCATTTT
TRBV11-2	NA	TRBJ2-1	NA	CASSRGALINEQFF	TGTGCCAGCAGCCGGGGGGCGCTTATTAATGAGCAGTTCTTC
TRBV28	NA	TRBJ2-7	NA	CASSLIMGRNEQYF	TGTGCCAGCAGTTTAATTATGGGAAGGAACGAGCAGTACTTC
TRBV5-1	NA	TRBJ2-5	TRBD1	CASSLEPDRAKTQYF	TGCGCCAGCAGCTTGGAACCCGACAGGGCGAAGACCCAGTACTTC
TRBV5-1	NA	TRBJ2-3	NA	CASKRSTDTQYF	TGCGCCAGCAAAAGGAGCACAGATACGCAGTATTTT
TRBV21-1	NA	TRBJ2-3	NA	CAILRGCPPGTQYF	TGTGCCATCCTCCGGGGGTGCCCCCCTGGTACGCAGTATTTT
TRBV27	NA	TRBJ2-2	NA	CASSAVTGTGELFF	TGTGCCAGCTCCGCAGTGACAGGCACCGGGGAGCTGTTTTTT
TRBV9	NA	TRBJ2-1	TRBD2	CASSVAAGGYNEQFF	TGTGCCAGCAGCGTAGCGGCGGGAGGCTACAATGAGCAGTTCTTC
TRBV21-1	NA	TRBJ2-7	NA	CASPSGTGVTYEQYF	TGTGCCAGCCCTAGCGGGACAGGGGTTACCTACGAGCAGTACTTC
TRBV11-2	NA	TRBJ2-3	TRBD2	CASSPGLAGDSWSDTQYF	TGTGCCAGCAGCCCGGGACTAGCGGGAGATTCGTGGTCGGATACGCAGTATTTT
TRBV6-5	NA	TRBJ2-2	TRBD2	CASSYSTSGSGGELFF	TGTGCCAGCAGTTACTCGACTAGCGGGAGTGGCGGGGAGCTGTTTTTT
TRBV19	NA	TRBJ1-1	NA	CASSIDRAQNTEAFF	TGTGCCAGTAGTATAGATCGGGCCCAGAACACTGAAGCTTTCTTT
TRBV10-1	NA	TRBJ2-1	TRBD2	CASSAGTSGINEQFF	TGCGCCAGCAGTGCGGGGACTAGCGGGATTAATGAGCAGTTCTTC
TRBV6-6	NA	TRBJ2-1	NA	CASSYDPARAYNEQFF	TGTGCCAGCAGTTACGACCCAGCGCGAGCCTACAATGAGCAGTTCTTC
TRBV5-6	once	TRBJ1-1	NA	CASSSYRDPRATEAFF	TGTGCCAGCAGCTCCTACCGGGACCCTAGGGCCACTGAAGCTTTCTTT
TRBV9	NA	TRBJ2-3	NA	CASSVVAPDTQYF	TGTGCCAGCAGCGTTGTAGCCCCAGATACGCAGTATTTT
TRBV28	NA	TRBJ1-3	NA	CASSFFENTIYF	TGTGCCAGCAGTTTTTTTGAAAACACCATATATTTT
TRBV18	NA	TRBJ2-7	NA	CASSPLGQGEQYF	TGTGCCAGCTCACCGTTGGGGCAGGGCGAGCAGTACTTC
TRBV6-6	NA	TRBJ1-6	NA	CASSYRGEPNSPLHF	TGTGCCAGCAGTTACCGCGGCGAACCGAATTCACCCCTCCACTTT
TRBV29-1	NA	TRBJ1-1	NA	CSATPTVEAFF	TGCAGCGCGACACCGACAGTTGAAGCTTTCTTT
TRBV28	NA	TRBJ2-3	NA	CASSFLDRAQYF	TGTGCCAGCAGTTTCCTTGACCGTGCGCAGTATTTT
TRBV4-1	NA	TRBJ2-1	TRBD2	CASSQGGSRAEGEQFF	TGCGCCAGCAGCCAGGGGGGGAGCAGGGCGGAGGGTGAGCAGTTCTTC
TRBV6-6	once	TRBJ2-3	TRBD2	CASSYSISGREDTQYF	TGTGCCAGCAGTTACTCGATAAGCGGGAGGGAAGATACGCAGTATTTT
TRBV11-3	NA	TRBJ2-7	TRBD2	CASSAIAGGTHEQYF	TGTGCCAGCAGCGCCATAGCGGGAGGAACCCACGAGCAGTACTTC
TRBV19	once	TRBJ2-3	TRBD2	CASTGGLASTDTQYF	TGTGCCAGTACGGGTGGACTAGCGAGCACAGATACGCAGTATTTT
TRBV5-1	NA	TRBJ2-3	NA	CASSFTGTIGTDTQYF	TGCGCCAGCAGCTTTACCGGGACAATCGGCACAGATACGCAGTATTTT
TRBV25-1	NA	TRBJ1-2	NA	CASGPEYGYTF	TGTGCCAGCGGACCGGAGTATGGCTACACCTTC
TRBV5-1	NA	TRBJ2-2	TRBD1	CASSRTGGNTGELFF	TGCGCCAGCAGCAGGACAGGGGGGAACACCGGGGAGCTGTTTTTT
TRBV5-1	NA	TRBJ1-1	NA	CASSLDRPSTEAFF	TGCGCCAGCAGCTTGGACAGGCCCAGCACTGAAGCTTTCTTT